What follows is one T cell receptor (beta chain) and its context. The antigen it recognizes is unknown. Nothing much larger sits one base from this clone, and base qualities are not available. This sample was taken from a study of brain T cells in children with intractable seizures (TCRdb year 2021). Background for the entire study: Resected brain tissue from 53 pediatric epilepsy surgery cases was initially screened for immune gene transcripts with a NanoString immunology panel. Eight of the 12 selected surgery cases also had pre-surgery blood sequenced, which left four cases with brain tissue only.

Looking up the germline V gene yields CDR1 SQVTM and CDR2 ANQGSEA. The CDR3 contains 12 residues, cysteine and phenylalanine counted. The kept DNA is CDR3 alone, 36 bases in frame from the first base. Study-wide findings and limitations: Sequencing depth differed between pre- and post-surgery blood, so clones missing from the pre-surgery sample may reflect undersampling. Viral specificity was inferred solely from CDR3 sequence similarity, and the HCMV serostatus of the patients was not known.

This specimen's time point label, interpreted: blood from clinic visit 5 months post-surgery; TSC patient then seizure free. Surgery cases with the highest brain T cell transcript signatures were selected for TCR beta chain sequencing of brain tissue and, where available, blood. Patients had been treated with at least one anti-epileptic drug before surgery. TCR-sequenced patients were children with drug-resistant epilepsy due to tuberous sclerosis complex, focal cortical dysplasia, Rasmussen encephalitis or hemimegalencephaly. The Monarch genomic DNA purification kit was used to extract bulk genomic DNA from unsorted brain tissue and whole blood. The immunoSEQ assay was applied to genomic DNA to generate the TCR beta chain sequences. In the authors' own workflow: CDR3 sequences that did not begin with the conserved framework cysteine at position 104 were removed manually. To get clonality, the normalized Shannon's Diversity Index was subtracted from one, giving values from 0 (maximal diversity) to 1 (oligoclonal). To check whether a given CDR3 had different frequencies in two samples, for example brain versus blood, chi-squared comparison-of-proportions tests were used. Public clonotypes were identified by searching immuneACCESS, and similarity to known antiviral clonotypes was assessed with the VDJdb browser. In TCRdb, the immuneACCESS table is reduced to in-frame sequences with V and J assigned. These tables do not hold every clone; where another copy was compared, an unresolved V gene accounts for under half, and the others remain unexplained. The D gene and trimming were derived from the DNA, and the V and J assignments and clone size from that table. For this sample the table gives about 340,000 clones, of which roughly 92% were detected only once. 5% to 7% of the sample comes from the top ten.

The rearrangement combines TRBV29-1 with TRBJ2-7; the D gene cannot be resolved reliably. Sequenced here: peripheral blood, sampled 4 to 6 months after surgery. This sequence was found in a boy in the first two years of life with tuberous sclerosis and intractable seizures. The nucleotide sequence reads TGCAGTCCCCTTCACATTCAGAGGGAGCAGTACTTC. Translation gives CSPLHIQREQYF.